Listed below are T cell receptor beta chains from one sample, sequenced in a study of shared clonotypes between healthy human individuals. This table comes from immunoSEQ multiplex PCR, and its TCRdb copy is limited to in-frame clones, with some not included. The sample consists of 1 million to 1.3 million clones, roughly 74% of them appearing once. The sample consisted of memory CD4+ T cells from PBMCs. Receptor source: a man aged 18-30 years in good health. Some clones in this sample may be carry-over from other donors' samples. CDR3s include the opening cysteine and the closing phenylalanine or tryptophan. A D gene is named only where the DNA matches it firmly. Not every row has a clone size; where given, it reads once, few, many or a size class.

>TRBJ1-2|-|few|TRBV5-1
TGCGCCAGCAGCTCCGAGGGGGGGATGGCTAACTATGGCTACACCTTC
CASSSEGGMANYGYTF
>TRBJ2-7|-|-|TRBV11-2
TGTGCCAGCAGCTTAGTATTCTCCAGCTCCTACGAGCAGTACTTC
CASSLVFSSSYEQYF
>TRBJ1-2|-|-|TRBV13
TGTGCCAGCAGCTTAGCTCATACCTATGGCTACACCTTC
CASSLAHTYGYTF
>TRBJ2-1|TRBD2|-|TRBV11-2
TGTGCCAGCAGCTATACTAGCGGGGACTACAATGAGCAGTTCTTC
CASSYTSGDYNEQFF
>TRBJ2-1|-|-|TRBV5-1
TGCGCCAGCCACCCATCGGGGAGCTCCTACAATGAGCAGTTCTTC
CASHPSGSSYNEQFF
>TRBJ2-1|TRBD2|-|TRBV5-1
TGCGCCAGCAGCTTGGTAGCGGGAGAGCGCAATGAGCAGTTCTTC
CASSLVAGERNEQFF
>TRBJ2-2|-|-|TRBV7-6
TGTGCCAGCACCCGAGGGGGTATGGCCGGGGAGCTGTTTTTT
CASTRGGMAGELFF
>TRBJ2-7|-|-|TRBV6-1
TGTGCCAGCCGACGGACAGCGGTAACCTACGAGCAGTACTTC
CASRRTAVTYEQYF
>TRBJ1-3|-|once|TRBV5-1
TGCGCCAGCAGCTTGGTTGGAGGGGACTCTGGAAACACCATATATTTT
CASSLVGGDSGNTIYF
>TRBJ2-3|-|-|TRBV5-1
TGCGCCAGCAGCCCACTCACCCCGACCACAGATACGCAGTATTTT
CASSPLTPTTDTQYF
>TRBJ1-1|-|-|TRBV30
TGTGCCTGGAGTGCCCTCGGAGGCACTGAAGTTTTCTTT
CAWSALGGTEVFF
>TRBJ2-5|-|-|TRBV19
TGTGCCAGTAGTATCAAGGACCAAGAGACCCAGTACTTC
CASSIKDQETQYF
>TRBJ2-7|TRBD2|-|TRBV11-2
TGTGCCAGCAGCTTCCTAGCGGGAGTGTCCTACGAGCAGTACTTC
CASSFLAGVSYEQYF
>TRBJ1-4|-|-|TRBV6-5
TGTGCCAGCGTCGATCGGGCTAATGAAAAACTGTTTTTT
CASVDRANEKLFF
>TRBJ2-7|-|-|TRBV6-6
TGTGCCAGCAGCCCGACAAGGGGGATAGGGACCTACGAGCAGTACTTC
CASSPTRGIGTYEQYF
>TRBJ2-3|-|once|TRBV15
TGTGCCACCAGCAGAGATCAGTGGGCGCAGTATTTT
CATSRDQWAQYF
>TRBJ1-1|-|-|TRBV28
TGTGCCAGCAGTCCTATTGCCCCGGGGCGGAGGAGTGAAGCTTTCTTT
CASSPIAPGRRSEAFF
>TRBJ2-7|-|-|TRBV6-5
TGTGCCAGCAGTTACGGGAGATATAACTACGAGCAGTACTTC
CASSYGRYNYEQYF
>TRBJ2-1|-|-|TRBV5-4
TGTGCCAGCAGCTCCAAGGGGAGACAGAATGAGCAGTTCTTC
CASSSKGRQNEQFF
>TRBJ1-5|-|-|TRBV5-1
TGCGCCAGCAGCTTGGATGGGGGCAGCAATCAGCCCCAGCATTTT
CASSLDGGSNQPQHF
>TRBJ2-5|-|-|TRBV7-2
TGTGCCAGCCTCAGGGGCGGGAGTGAGACCCAGTACTTC
CASLRGGSETQYF
>TRBJ2-7|TRBD2|-|TRBV11-2
TGTGCCAGCAGCCCCCAGGGGGCTAGCGGGAGGGGTGAGCAGTACTTC
CASSPQGASGRGEQYF
>TRBJ1-5|TRBD1|-|TRBV28
TGTGCCAGCAGCGGCCTTCAGGGGGCGACTCAGCCCCAGCATTTT
CASSGLQGATQPQHF
>TRBJ2-1|TRBD2|-|TRBV7-2
TGTGCCAGCAGCAGGACTAGAACAGTCGATGAGCAGTTCTTC
CASSRTRTVDEQFF
>TRBJ2-1|TRBD2|-|TRBV5-6
TGTGCCAGCAGCTACGGGACTAGCTCCTACAATGAGCAGTTCTTC
CASSYGTSSYNEQFF
>TRBJ2-7|-|once|TRBV7-3
TGTGCCAGCAGCCAGACCTATTCGTCCGAGCAGTACTTC
CASSQTYSSEQYF
>TRBJ2-1|TRBD2|-|TRBV10-3
TGTGCCATCAGCATGAGACTAGCGGGGGATAACTACAATGAGCAGTTCTTC
CAISMRLAGDNYNEQFF
>TRBJ2-5|-|-|TRBV15
TGTGCCACCAGCAGAGAAGACTACCACCGGGAGACCCAGTACTTC
CATSREDYHRETQYF
>TRBJ1-5|TRBD1|-|TRBV28
TGTGCCAGCAGTTCCCCGACAGGGAACAATCAGCCCCAGCATTTT
CASSSPTGNNQPQHF
>TRBJ1-5|-|-|TRBV6-6
TGTGCCAGCACCTACCTCCCGACAGTATACAATCAGCCCCAGCATTTT
CASTYLPTVYNQPQHF
>TRBJ1-5|-|-|TRBV28
TGTGCCAGCAGCTCTAATAGCAATCAGCCCCAGCATTTT
CASSSNSNQPQHF
>TRBJ2-1|TRBD2|-|TRBV4-2
TGTGCCAGCAGCCATGAGGGGGGACTAGCGGGAGGGCTTGGTGAGCAGTTCTTC
CASSHEGGLAGGLGEQFF
>TRBJ1-2|-|-|TRBV29-1
TGCAGCGTTGCCGGCCGAGGACGGAACTATGGCTACACCTTC
CSVAGRGRNYGYTF
>TRBJ2-5|TRBD2|-|TRBV4-1
TGCGCCAGCAGCCAAGGGACTAGCGGGTATTCTCAGATGGAGACCCAGTACTTC
CASSQGTSGYSQMETQYF
>TRBJ1-4|-|-|TRBV6-5
TGTGCCAGCAGTTACTCGACAGGTCCGAGTGAAAAACTGTTTTTT
CASSYSTGPSEKLFF
>TRBJ2-2|-|-|TRBV9
TGTGCCAGCAGCGCGATAGGGGGGTTTAACACCGGGGAGCTGTTTTTT
CASSAIGGFNTGELFF
>TRBJ2-7|TRBD1|once|TRBV11-3
TGTGCCAGCAGCTTAGGCTCGGGACAGGATTCCTACGAGCAGTACTTC
CASSLGSGQDSYEQYF
>TRBJ2-5|-|-|TRBV9
TGTGCCAGCAGCGTAGGACCCAACAGCTACCAAGAGACCCAGTACTTC
CASSVGPNSYQETQYF
>TRBJ2-1|-|once|TRBV10-3
TGTGCCATCAGTGAGTCGCGCAATGAGCAGTTCTTC
CAISESRNEQFF
>TRBJ1-2|-|-|TRBV4-2
TGTGCCAGCAGCCAACCAAACACCGGGACTCCTTATGGCTACACCTTC
CASSQPNTGTPYGYTF